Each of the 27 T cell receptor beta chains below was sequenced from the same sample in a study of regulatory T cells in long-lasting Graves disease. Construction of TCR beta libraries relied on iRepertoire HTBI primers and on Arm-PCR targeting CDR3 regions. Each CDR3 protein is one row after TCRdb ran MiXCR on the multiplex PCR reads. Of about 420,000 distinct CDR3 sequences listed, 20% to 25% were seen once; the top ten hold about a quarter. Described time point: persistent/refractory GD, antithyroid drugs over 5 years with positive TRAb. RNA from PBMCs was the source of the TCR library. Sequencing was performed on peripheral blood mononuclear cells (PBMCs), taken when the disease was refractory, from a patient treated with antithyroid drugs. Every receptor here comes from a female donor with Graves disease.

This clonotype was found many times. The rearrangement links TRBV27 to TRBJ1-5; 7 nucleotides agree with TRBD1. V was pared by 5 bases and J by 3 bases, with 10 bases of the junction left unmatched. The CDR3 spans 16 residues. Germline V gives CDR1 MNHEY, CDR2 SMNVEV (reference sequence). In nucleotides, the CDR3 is TGTGCCAGCAGTCGGGACAGCAGAGCCCTCAATCAGCCCCAGCATTTT. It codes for CASSRDSRALNQPQHF.

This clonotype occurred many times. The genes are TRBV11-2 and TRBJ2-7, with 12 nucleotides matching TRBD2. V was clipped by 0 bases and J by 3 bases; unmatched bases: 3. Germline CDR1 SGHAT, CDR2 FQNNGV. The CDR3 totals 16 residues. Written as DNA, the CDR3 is TGTGCCAGCAGCTTAGAGCGGACTAGCGGGATCTACGAGCAGTACTTC. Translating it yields CASSLERTSGIYEQYF.

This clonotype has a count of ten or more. The CDR3 region has the DNA TGTGCCAGCCAAGGGTCAACAGCCCAGGGGGAGACCCAGTACTTC. Protein sequence: CASQGSTAQGETQYF. The chain has TRBV3-1 and TRBJ2-5; maybe TRBD1 (6 bases). Trimming took off 8 bases at V and 5 bases at J, with 21 bases between the two ends. The germline V gene encodes CDR1 LGHDT and CDR2 YNNKEL (reference sequence). The CDR3 consists of 15 residues.

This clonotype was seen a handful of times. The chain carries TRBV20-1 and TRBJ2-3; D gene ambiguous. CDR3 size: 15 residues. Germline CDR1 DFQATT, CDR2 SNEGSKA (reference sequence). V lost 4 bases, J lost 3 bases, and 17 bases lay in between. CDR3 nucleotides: TGCAGTGCTATCCGGACCCAAATAGTAACAGATACGCAGTATTTT. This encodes CSAIRTQIVTDTQYF.

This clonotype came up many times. The CDR3: CASRLAGMGETQYF. DNA for the CDR3: TGTGCCAGCAGGTTGGCGGGAATGGGAGAGACCCAGTACTTC. V gene TRBV11-2 combines with J gene TRBJ2-5, with a tentative D call TRBD2 (6 bases). Trimming removed 6 bases at V and 4 bases at J, with 15 bases between. CDR3 size: 14 residues. Germline V gene data show CDR1 as SGHAT and CDR2 as FQNNGV.

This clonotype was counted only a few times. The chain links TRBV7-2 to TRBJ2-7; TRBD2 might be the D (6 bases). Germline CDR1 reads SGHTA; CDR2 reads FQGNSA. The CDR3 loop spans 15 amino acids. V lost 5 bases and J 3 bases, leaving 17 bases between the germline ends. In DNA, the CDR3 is TGTGCCAGCAGCCGCACCGGGACTCCAGGCTACGAGCAGTACTTC. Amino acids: CASSRTGTPGYEQYF.

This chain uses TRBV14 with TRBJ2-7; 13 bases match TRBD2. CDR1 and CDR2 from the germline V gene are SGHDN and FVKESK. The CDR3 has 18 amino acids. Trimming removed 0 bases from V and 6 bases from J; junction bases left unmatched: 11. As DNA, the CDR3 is TGTGCCAGCAGCCAAGAATCCCCTGGGACTAGCGGGACGGGCGAGCAGTACTTC. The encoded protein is CASSQESPGTSGTGEQYF.

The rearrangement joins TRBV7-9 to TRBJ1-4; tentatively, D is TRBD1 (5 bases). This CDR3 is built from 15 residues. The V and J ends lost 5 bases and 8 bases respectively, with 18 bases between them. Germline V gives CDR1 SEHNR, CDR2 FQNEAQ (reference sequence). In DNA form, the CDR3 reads TGTGCCAGCAGCCCGATACAGGAAAATATCGAAAAACTGTTTTTT. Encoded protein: CASSPIQENIEKLFF.

This CDR3 reads CRPIEANYGYTF. The CDR3 DNA follows: TGCAGGCCAATTGAGGCTAACTATGGCTACACCTTC. This chain connects TRBV20-1 to TRBJ1-2; D remains ambiguous. Germline V gives CDR1 DFQATT, CDR2 SNEGSKA (reference sequence). The CDR3 contains 12 residues.

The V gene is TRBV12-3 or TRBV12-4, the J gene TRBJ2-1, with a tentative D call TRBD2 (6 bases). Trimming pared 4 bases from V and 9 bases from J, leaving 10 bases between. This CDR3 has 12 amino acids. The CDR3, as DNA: TGTGCCAGCAGTTCTGGGACTTCTGAGCAGTTCTTC. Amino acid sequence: CASSSGTSEQFF.

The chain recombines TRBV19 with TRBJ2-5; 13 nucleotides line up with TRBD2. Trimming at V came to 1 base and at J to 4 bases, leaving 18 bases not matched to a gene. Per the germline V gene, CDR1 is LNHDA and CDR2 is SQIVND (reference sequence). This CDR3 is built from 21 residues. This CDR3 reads CASSIVRPGTSGIGLRETQYF. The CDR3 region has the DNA TGTGCCAGTAGTATAGTTCGACCCGGGACTAGCGGGATTGGACTTCGAGAGACCCAGTACTTC.

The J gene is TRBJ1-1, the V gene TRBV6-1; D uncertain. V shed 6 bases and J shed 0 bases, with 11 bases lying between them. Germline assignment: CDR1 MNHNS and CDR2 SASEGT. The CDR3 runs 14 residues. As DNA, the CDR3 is TGTGCCAGCAGCGATTACTCTCTGAACACTGAAGCTTTCTTT. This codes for CASSDYSLNTEAFF.

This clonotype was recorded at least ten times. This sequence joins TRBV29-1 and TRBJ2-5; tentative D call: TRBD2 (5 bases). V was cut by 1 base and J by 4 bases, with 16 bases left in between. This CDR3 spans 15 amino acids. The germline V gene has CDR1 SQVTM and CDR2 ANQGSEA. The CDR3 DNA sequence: TGCAGCGTTGAAGTTGGGCGGGCGATGGGAGAGACCCAGTACTTC. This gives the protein CSVEVGRAMGETQYF.

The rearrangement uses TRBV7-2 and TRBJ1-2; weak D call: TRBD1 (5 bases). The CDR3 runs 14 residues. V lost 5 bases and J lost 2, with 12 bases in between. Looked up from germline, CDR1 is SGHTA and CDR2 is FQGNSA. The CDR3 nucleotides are TGTGCCAGCAGCCCTCAGACAGAGAACTATGGCTACACCTTC. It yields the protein CASSPQTENYGYTF.

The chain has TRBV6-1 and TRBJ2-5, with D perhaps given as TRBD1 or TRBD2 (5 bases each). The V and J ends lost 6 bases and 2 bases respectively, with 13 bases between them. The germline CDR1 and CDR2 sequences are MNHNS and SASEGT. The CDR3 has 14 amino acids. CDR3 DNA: TGTGCCAGCAGAGCGTGGGGGTTACAAGAGACCCAGTACTTC. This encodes CASRAWGLQETQYF.

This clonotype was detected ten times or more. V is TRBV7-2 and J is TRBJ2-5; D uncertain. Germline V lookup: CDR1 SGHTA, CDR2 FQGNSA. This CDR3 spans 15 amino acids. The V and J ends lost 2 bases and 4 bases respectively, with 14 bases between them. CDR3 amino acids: CASSLFSRKAETQYF. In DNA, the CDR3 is TGTGCCAGCAGCTTATTCTCCCGTAAGGCAGAGACCCAGTACTTC.

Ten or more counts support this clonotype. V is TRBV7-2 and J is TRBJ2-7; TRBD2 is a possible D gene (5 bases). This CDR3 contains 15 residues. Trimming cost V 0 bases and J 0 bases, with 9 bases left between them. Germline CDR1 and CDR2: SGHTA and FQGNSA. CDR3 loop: CASSLADSGSYEQYF. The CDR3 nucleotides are TGTGCCAGCAGCTTAGCGGACTCCGGCTCCTACGAGCAGTACTTC.

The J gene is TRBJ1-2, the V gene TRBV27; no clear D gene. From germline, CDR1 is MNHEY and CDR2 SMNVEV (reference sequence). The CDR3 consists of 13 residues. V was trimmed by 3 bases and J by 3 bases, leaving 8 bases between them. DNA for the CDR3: TGTGCCAGCAGTTTGAACAGTTACTATGGCTACACCTTC. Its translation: CASSLNSYYGYTF.

The CDR3 DNA follows: TGCAGTGCTAGGGTTCGTCGGGGGAGGAGCAATGAGCAGTTCTTC. It is translated as CSARVRRGRSNEQFF. The chain couples TRBV20-1 to TRBJ2-1; possibly TRBD2 for D (6 bases). The V end lost 3 bases, the J end lost 6 bases, and 18 bases lay between the germline ends. The germline CDR1 and CDR2 sequences are DFQATT and SNEGSKA (reference sequence). The CDR3 runs 15 residues.

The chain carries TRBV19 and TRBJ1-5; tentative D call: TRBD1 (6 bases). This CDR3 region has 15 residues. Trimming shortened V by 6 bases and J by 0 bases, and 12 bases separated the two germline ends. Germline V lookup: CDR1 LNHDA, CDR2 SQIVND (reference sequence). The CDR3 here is CASSHYRVSNQPQHF. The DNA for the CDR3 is TGTGCCAGTAGCCACTACAGGGTTAGCAATCAGCCCCAGCATTTT.

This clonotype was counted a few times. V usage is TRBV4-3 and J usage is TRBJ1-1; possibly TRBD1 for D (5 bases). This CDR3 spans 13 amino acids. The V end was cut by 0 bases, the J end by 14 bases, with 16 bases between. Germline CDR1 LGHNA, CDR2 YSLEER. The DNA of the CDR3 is TGCGCCAGCAGCCAAGATTGGGGCGGGGTTAGGTTCTTT. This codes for CASSQDWGGVRFF.

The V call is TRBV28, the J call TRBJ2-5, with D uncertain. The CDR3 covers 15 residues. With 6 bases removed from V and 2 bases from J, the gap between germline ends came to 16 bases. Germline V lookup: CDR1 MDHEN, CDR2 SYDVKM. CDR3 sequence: CASRSPHETQETQYF. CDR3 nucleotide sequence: TGTGCCAGCAGATCCCCTCACGAGACTCAAGAGACCCAGTACTTC.

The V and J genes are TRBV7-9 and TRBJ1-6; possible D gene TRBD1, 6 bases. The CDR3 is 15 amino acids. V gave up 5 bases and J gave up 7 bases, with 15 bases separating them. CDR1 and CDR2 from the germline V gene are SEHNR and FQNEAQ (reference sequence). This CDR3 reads CASSKSDGGNSPLHF. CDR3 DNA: TGTGCCAGCAGCAAATCCGACGGGGGCAATTCACCCCTCCACTTT.

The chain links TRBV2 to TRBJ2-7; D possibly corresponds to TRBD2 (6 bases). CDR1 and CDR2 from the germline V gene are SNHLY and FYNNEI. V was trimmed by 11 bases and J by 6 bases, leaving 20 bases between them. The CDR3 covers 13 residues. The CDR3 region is CAGNTGAIPEQYF. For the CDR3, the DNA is TGTGCCGGCAATACGGGAGCAATACCCGAGCAGTACTTC.

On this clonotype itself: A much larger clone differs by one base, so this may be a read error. This CDR3 is CSVEAGDKNIQYF. In DNA, the CDR3 is TGCAGCGTTGAAGCGGGGGACAAAAACATTCAGTACTTC. V and J are TRBV29-1 and TRBJ2-4; tentatively, D is TRBD2 (6 bases). Germline V gene data show CDR1 as SQVTM and CDR2 as ANQGSEA. The CDR3 extends over 13 amino acids. V gave up 1 base and J gave up 3 bases, with 7 bases separating them.

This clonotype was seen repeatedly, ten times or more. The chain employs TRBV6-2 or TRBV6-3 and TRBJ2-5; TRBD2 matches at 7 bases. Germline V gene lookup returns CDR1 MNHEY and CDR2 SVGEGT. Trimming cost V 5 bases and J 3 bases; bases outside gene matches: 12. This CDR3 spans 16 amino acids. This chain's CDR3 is CASSPRKGGSEETQYF. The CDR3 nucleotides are TGTGCCAGCAGTCCCCGAAAGGGAGGGTCGGAAGAGACCCAGTACTTC.

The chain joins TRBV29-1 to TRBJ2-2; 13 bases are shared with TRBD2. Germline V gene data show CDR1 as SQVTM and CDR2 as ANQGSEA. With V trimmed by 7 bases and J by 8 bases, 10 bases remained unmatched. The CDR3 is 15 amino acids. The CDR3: CSAKGLAGVSGELFF. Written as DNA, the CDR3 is TGCAGCGCCAAAGGACTAGCGGGAGTTAGTGGGGAGCTGTTTTTT.